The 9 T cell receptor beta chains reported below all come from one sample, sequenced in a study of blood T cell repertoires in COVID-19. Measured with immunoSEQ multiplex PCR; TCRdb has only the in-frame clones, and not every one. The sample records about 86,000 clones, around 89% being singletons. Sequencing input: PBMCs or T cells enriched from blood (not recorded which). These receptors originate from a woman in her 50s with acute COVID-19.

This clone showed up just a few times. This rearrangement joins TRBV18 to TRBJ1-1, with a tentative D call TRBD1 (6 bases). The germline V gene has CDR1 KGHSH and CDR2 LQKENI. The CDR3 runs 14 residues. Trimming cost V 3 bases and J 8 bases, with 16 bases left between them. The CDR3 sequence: CASSPNEGGDEAFF. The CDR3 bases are TGTGCCAGCTCACCTAACGAGGGGGGGGACGAAGCTTTCTTT.

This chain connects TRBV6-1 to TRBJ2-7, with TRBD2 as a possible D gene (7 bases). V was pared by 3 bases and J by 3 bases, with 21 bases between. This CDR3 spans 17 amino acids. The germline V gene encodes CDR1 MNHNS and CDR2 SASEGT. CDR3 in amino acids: CASSEGTTREQGYEQYF. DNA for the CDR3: TGTGCCAGCAGTGAGGGGACTACAAGGGAACAGGGCTACGAGCAGTACTTC.

In nucleotides, the CDR3 is TGTGCCAGCAGTTTATCAAGACAGAACGAGCAGTACTTC. Its translation: CASSLSRQNEQYF. The V and J genes are TRBV27 and TRBJ2-7; D perhaps matches TRBD1 (5 bases). The germline V gene has CDR1 MNHEY and CDR2 SMNVEV (reference sequence). CDR3 size: 13 residues. V shed 0 bases and J shed 5 bases, with 8 bases lying between them.

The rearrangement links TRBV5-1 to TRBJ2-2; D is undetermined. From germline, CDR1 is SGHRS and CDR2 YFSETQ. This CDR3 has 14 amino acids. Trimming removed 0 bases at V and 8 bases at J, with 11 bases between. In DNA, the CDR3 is TGCGCCAGCAGCTTGGGTCCCGACGGGGGGGAGCTGTTTTTT. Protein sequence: CASSLGPDGGELFF. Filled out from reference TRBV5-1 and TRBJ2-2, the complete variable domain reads KAGVTQTPRYLIKTRGQQVTLSCSPISGHRSVSWYQQTPGQGLQFLFEYFSETQRNKGNFPGRFSGRQFSNSRSEMNVSTLELGDSALYLCASSLGPDGGELFFGEGSRLTVL.

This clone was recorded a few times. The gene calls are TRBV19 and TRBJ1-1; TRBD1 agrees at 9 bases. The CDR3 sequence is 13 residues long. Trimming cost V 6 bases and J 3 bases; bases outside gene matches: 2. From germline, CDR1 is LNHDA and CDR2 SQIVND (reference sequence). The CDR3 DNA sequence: TGTGCCAGTAGATGGACAGGGGACACTGAAGCTTTCTTT. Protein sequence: CASRWTGDTEAFF.

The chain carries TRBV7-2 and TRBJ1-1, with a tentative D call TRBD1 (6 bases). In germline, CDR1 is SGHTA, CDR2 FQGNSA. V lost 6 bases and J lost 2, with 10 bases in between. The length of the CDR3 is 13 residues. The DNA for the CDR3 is TGTGCCAGCAGGTCGGGACAAAACACTGAAGCTTTCTTT. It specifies CASRSGQNTEAFF.

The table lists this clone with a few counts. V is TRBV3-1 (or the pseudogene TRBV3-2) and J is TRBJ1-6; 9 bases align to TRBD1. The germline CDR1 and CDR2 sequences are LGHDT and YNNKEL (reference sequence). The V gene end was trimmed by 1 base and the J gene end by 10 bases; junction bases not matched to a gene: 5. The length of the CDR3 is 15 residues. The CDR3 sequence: CASSQGWDRASPLHF. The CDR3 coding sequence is TGTGCCAGCAGCCAAGGATGGGACAGGGCCTCACCCCTCCACTTT.

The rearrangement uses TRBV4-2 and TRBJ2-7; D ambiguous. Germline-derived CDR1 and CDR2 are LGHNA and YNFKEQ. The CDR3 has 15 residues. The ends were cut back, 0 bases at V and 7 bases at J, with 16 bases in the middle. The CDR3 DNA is TGTGCCAGCAGCCAAGAAGTTTTCCGGTCCCGTGAGCAGTACTTC. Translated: CASSQEVFRSREQYF.

The DNA for the CDR3 is TGTGCCATCAGTGAGTATGGACTAGCGGGAGCGGAAGATACGCAGTATTTT. Amino acid sequence: CAISEYGLAGAEDTQYF. The rearrangement joins TRBV10-3 to TRBJ2-3; 13 bases line up with TRBD2. From germline, CDR1 is ENHRY and CDR2 SYGVKD. The CDR3 runs 17 residues. The V and J ends lost 1 base and 5 bases, in that order; junction bases with no gene match: 6.